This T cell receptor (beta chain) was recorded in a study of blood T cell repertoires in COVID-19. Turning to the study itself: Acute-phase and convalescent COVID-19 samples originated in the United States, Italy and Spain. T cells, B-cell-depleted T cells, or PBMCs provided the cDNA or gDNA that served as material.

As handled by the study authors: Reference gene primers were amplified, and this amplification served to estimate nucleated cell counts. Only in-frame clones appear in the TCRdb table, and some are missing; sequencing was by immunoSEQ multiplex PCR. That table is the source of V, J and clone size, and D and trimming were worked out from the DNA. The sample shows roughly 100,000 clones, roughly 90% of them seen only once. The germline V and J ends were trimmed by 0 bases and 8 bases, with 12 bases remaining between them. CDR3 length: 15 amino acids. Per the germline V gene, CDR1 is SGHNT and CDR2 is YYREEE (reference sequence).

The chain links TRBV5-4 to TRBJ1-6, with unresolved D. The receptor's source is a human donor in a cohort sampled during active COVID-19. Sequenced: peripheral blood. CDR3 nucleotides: TGTGCCAGCAGCTTGGAGCCCAGCGGTCATTCACCCCTCCACTTT. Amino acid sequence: CASSLEPSGHSPLHF.